This T cell receptor (beta chain) was sequenced for a study of technical replicates of blood from a handful of donors. The assay was immunoSEQ multiplex PCR, and TCRdb's table has in-frame clones only and misses some. The table includes around 80,000 clones, 90% to 95% detected once. This CDR3 is built from 14 residues. The V end was cut by 6 bases, the J end by 2 bases, with 15 bases between. CDR1 is SGHRS and CDR2 is YFSETQ in the germline V gene. The chain combines TRBV5-1 with TRBJ2-7; TRBD2 might be the D (5 bases). The receptor was derived from a human donor in good health. Sequences were obtained from T cells isolated from PBMCs. CDR3: CASTPSSYPYEQYF. CDR3 bases: TGCGCCAGCACCCCCTCTAGCTACCCCTACGAGCAGTACTTC.